This T cell receptor beta chain was identified in a study of T-cell reconstitution after alpha-beta-depleted transplantation in children. The CDR3 runs 15 residues. CDR1 is LGHNA and CDR2 is YSLEER in the germline V gene. The germline V and J ends were trimmed by 0 bases and 4 bases, with 11 bases remaining between them. Construction of the TCRbeta library involved unique molecular identifiers. MiXCR, run by TCRdb on the PCR reads, gives a single entry per CDR3 protein. The table lists more than 550,000 distinct CDR3 sequences, over 9.5% of them singletons, with about 4% in the top ten. This clonotype was counted at least ten times.

The origin of this receptor is a human donor who donated a stem cell graft to a child with acute myeloid leukemia. The chain links TRBV4-3 to TRBJ2-3; D possibly matches TRBD1 or TRBD2 (5 bases each). The sequenced sample was PBMCs from the stem cell graft donor, obtained from the stem cell graft. CDR3 sequence: CASSQDIRGADTQYF. The CDR3 nucleotides are TGCGCCAGCAGCCAAGATATAAGGGGAGCAGATACGCAGTATTTT.